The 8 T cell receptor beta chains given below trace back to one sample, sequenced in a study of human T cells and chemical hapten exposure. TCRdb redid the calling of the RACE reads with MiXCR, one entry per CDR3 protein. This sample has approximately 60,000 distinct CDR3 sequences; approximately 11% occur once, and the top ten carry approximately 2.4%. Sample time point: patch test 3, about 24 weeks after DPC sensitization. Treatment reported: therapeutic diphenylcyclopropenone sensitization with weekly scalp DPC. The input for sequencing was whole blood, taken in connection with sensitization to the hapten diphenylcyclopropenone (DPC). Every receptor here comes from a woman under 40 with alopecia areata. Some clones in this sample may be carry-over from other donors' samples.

CDR3 protein: CASSPGQGAPGNTIYF. DNA for the CDR3: TGCGCCAGCAGCCCCGGACAGGGGGCGCCTGGAAACACCATATATTTT. This rearrangement joins TRBV5-1 to TRBJ1-3; 11 positions agree with TRBD1. This CDR3 region has 16 residues. V lost 4 bases and J lost 2; bases outside the gene matches: 5. CDR1 and CDR2 (germline): SGHRS, YFSETQ.

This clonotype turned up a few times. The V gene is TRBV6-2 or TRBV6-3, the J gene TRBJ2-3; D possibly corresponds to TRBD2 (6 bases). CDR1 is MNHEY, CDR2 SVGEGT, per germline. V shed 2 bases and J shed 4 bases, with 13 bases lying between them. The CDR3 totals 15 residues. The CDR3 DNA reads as TGTGCCAGCAGTTACACACCCGGGACTCCAGATACGCAGTATTTT. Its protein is CASSYTPGTPDTQYF.

The CDR3 here is CASSVVLNTGELFF. For the CDR3, the DNA is TGTGCCAGCAGCGTAGTACTGAACACCGGGGAGCTGTTTTTT. V is TRBV9 and J is TRBJ2-2, with unresolved D. The CDR3 runs 14 residues. Germline CDR1 and CDR2: SGDLS and YYNGEE. V lost 0 bases and J 1 base, leaving 4 bases between the germline ends.

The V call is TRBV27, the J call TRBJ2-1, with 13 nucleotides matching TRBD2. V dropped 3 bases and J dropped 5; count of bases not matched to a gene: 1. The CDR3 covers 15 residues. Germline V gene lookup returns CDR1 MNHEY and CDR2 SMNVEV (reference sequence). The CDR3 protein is CASSFGTSGNNEQFF. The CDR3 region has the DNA TGTGCCAGCAGTTTTGGGACTAGCGGGAACAATGAGCAGTTCTTC.

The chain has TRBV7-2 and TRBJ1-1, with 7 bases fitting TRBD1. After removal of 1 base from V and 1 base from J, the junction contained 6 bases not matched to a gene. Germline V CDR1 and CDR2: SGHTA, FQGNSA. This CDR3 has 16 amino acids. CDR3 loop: CASSLGWGQWNTEAFF. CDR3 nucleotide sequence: TGTGCCAGCAGCTTAGGTTGGGGACAGTGGAACACTGAAGCTTTCTTT.

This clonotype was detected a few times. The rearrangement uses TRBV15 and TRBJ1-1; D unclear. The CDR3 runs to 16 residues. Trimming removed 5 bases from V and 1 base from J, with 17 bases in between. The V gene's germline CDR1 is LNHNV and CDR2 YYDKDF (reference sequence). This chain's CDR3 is CATSSTRGGRNTEAFF. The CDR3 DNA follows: TGTGCCACCAGCTCTACCCGGGGAGGGAGGAACACTGAAGCTTTCTTT. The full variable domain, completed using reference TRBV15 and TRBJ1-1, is DAMVIQNPRYQVTQFGKPVTLSCSQTLNHNVMYWYQQKSSQAPKLLFHYYDKDFNNEADTPDNFQSRRPNTSFCFLDIRSPGLGDTAMYLCATSSTRGGRNTEAFFGQGTRLTVV.

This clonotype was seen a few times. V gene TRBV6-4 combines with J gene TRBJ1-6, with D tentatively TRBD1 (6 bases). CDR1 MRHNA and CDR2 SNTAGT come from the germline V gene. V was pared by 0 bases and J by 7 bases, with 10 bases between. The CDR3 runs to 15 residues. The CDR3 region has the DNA TGTGCCAGCAGTGACTCCAGGGGAAGGAATTCACCCCTCCACTTT. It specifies CASSDSRGRNSPLHF.

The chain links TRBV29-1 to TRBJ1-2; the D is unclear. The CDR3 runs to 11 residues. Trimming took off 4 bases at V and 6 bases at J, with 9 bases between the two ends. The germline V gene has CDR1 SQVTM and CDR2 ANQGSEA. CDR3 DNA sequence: TGCAGCGTTGTTCGACTTGATGGCTACACCTTC. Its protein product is CSVVRLDGYTF. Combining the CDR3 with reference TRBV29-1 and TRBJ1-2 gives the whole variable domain SAVISQKPSRDICQRGTSLTIQCQVDSQVTMMFWYRQQPGQSLTLIATANQGSEATYESGFVIDKFPISRPNLTFSTLTVSNMSPEDSSIYLCSVVRLDGYTFGSGTRLTVV.